This TCR beta chain comes out of a study of Graves' ophthalmopathy and Graves' hyperthyroidism. RNA served as the template for amplifying TCR beta CDR3 regions. Investigators did first-round RT-PCR with HTBI primers, then second-round multiplex PCR. Using its own MiXCR run on the multiplex PCR reads, TCRdb lists one record per CDR3 protein. The repertoire consists of 350,000 or so distinct CDR3 sequences, with roughly 16% occurring once and the leading ten covering around an eighth. CDR3 size: 15 residues. Germline lookup yields CDR1 SNHLY and CDR2 FYNNEI. V lost 3 bases to trimming and J lost 1 base, with 12 bases between them. Diagnostic conclusions were grounded in clinical symptoms, serum thyroxine, TRAb, thyroid ultrasound and orbital computed tomography.

The clonotype was recovered from an adult man with Graves' ophthalmopathy. The chain links TRBV2 to TRBJ2-5; weak D call: TRBD2 (6 bases). Sequenced sample: peripheral blood. CDR3 sequence reads: CASSERLAIQETQYF. DNA of the CDR3: TGTGCCAGCAGTGAGCGCCTAGCGATCCAAGAGACCCAGTACTTC.